Below, 14 T cell receptor beta chains from the same sample are listed, as sequenced in a study of shared clonotypes between healthy human individuals (dated by TCRdb to between 2020 and 2021). The library was generated by the immunoSEQ multiplex PCR assay. TCRdb holds this immuneACCESS table with in-frame rearrangements only. Some clones are missing; in checked studies, unresolved V genes explain under half, and the rest has no known cause. The sample table shows roughly 2.5 million clones, and approximately 92% are seen once. The ten largest account for about 0.13% of the sample. Sequenced input: naive CD4+ T cells sorted from blood. Reading the label with the study, this specimen's cell subset or site is: CD45RA+ positively selected. These receptors came from a man in his late teens or twenties in good health.

This rearrangement joins TRBV5-1 to TRBJ2-4; weak D call: TRBD1 (6 bases). V was pared by 2 bases and J by 2 bases, with 11 bases between. Germline CDR1 SGHRS, CDR2 YFSETQ. The CDR3 consists of 15 residues. The CDR3 region is CASSLGGQTKNIQYF. CDR3 coding DNA: TGCGCCAGCAGCTTAGGGGGTCAAACCAAAAACATTCAGTACTTC. The whole variable domain, remainder taken from reference TRBV5-1 and TRBJ2-4, is KAGVTQTPRYLIKTRGQQVTLSCSPISGHRSVSWYQQTPGQGLQFLFEYFSETQRNKGNFPGRFSGRQFSNSRSEMNVSTLELGDSALYLCASSLGGQTKNIQYFGAGTRLSVL.

The table lists this clone with a few counts. Other DNA sequences from this sample encode an identical CDR3 as well. The rearrangement links TRBV6-1 to TRBJ1-5, with a weak D call TRBD1 (5 bases). The CDR3 runs to 13 residues. The germline V gene encodes CDR1 MNHNS and CDR2 SASEGT. V was clipped by 6 bases and J by 1 base, with 7 bases between them. The CDR3 loop reads CASRAGSNQPQHF. The CDR3, as DNA: TGTGCCAGCAGAGCAGGGAGCAATCAGCCCCAGCATTTT.

The V call is TRBV28, the J call TRBJ2-1, with 7 positions matching TRBD2. Trimming removed 5 bases from V and 4 bases from J; junction bases left unmatched: 14. Germline values: CDR1 MDHEN, CDR2 SYDVKM. The CDR3 contains 17 residues. CDR3 region: CASSPATAGEAYNEQFF. The CDR3 nucleotides are TGTGCCAGCAGTCCCGCAACGGCGGGGGAGGCGTACAATGAGCAGTTCTTC.

V gene TRBV19 combines with J gene TRBJ2-5, with D maybe TRBD1 (5 bases). Germline V gene data show CDR1 as LNHDA and CDR2 as SQIVND (reference sequence). The length of the CDR3 is 13 residues. Trimming took 4 bases from V and 1 from J, leaving 7 bases between them. Written as DNA, the CDR3 is TGTGCCAGTAGTACAGGGTCCCAAGAGACCCAGTACTTC. It yields the protein CASSTGSQETQYF.

The chain carries TRBV19 and TRBJ1-1; 7 bases align to TRBD1. The CDR3 runs 15 residues. CDR1 LNHDA and CDR2 SQIVND come from the germline V gene (reference sequence). Trimming took 8 bases from V and 3 from J; bases not matched to a gene: 12. The CDR3 DNA reads as TGTGCCAGTCGGGGCACGGGACAGTTGTACACTGAAGCTTTCTTT. It encodes CASRGTGQLYTEAFF.

DNA for the CDR3: TGTGCCAGCAGCCCCCTGGGAGGGGGCGTGAATAATTCACCCCTCCACTTT. This codes for CASSPLGGGVNNSPLHF. The chain combines TRBV7-2 with TRBJ1-6; 7 bases align to TRBD1. The V gene's germline CDR1 is SGHTA and CDR2 FQGNSA. The junction had 12 bases not matched to a gene; V was cut back by 5 bases and J by 5 bases. The CDR3 runs to 17 residues. Based on the CDR3 plus reference TRBV7-2 and TRBJ1-6, the full variable domain is GAGVSQSPSNKVTEKGKDVELRCDPISGHTALYWYRQSLGQGLEFLIYFQGNSAPDKSGLPSDRFSAERTGGSVSTLTIQRTQQEDSAVYLCASSPLGGGVNNSPLHFGNGTRLTVT.

The chain joins TRBV27 to TRBJ1-4; 9 nucleotides line up with TRBD1. V was clipped by 5 bases and J by 3 bases; unmatched bases: 4. Germline CDR1 is MNHEY and CDR2 is SMNVEV (reference sequence). The CDR3 runs to 15 residues. In DNA, the CDR3 is TGTGCCAGCAGTACAGGGGGCGGGTCTAATGAAAAACTGTTTTTT. Encoded protein: CASSTGGGSNEKLFF.

Details on this clone: Within the sample, other DNA sequences also encode this same CDR3. The chain couples TRBV5-1 to TRBJ1-1; 8 nucleotides align to TRBD1. CDR1 is SGHRS and CDR2 is YFSETQ in the germline V gene. The CDR3 spans 14 residues. The V segment lost 3 bases and the J segment 3 bases; nucleotides outside the gene matches: 4. The CDR3 DNA is TGCGCCAGCAGCTCGACAGGGGTCGACACTGAAGCTTTCTTT. Its translation is CASSSTGVDTEAFF.

J is TRBJ1-1 and V is TRBV6-6, with a possible D match to TRBD1 (5 bases). Germline V gene lookup returns CDR1 MNHNY and CDR2 SVGAGI (reference sequence). The CDR3 runs 15 residues. V shed 7 bases and J shed 4 bases, with 19 bases lying between them. The CDR3 DNA reads as TGTGCCAGCACCGAACAGGTATTCGTCGGCACTGAAGCTTTCTTT. It yields the protein CASTEQVFVGTEAFF.

The V and J genes are TRBV30 and TRBJ2-2; D might be TRBD1 (5 bases). The V end lost 7 bases, the J end lost 7 bases, and 13 bases lay between the germline ends. The CDR3 runs 12 residues. CDR1 and CDR2 from the germline V gene are GTSNPN and SVGIG (reference sequence). CDR3 nucleotide sequence: TGTGCCTTAAGGGGCTCCAGCGGGGAGCTGTTTTTT. As protein: CALRGSSGELFF.

This clone was seen only a few times. The chain has TRBV10-3 and TRBJ1-6; TRBD1 matches 10 bases. Germline V gene lookup returns CDR1 ENHRY and CDR2 SYGVKD. CDR3 length: 15 residues. Unmatched junction bases numbered 7, after V lost 6 bases and J lost 8 bases. The DNA of the CDR3 is TGTGCCATCAGCCGGACAGGGGGTGGGGATTCACCCCTCCACTTT. Translation gives CAISRTGGGDSPLHF.

Turning to this clone: The same CDR3 also results from other DNA sequences found in this sample. This sequence joins TRBV5-1 and TRBJ2-7; the D gene is possibly TRBD2 (5 bases). Germline assignment: CDR1 SGHRS and CDR2 YFSETQ. The V gene lost 2 bases and the J gene lost 0 bases, with 12 bases spanning the gap. The CDR3 is made up of 15 amino acids. CDR3 bases: TGCGCCAGCAGCTTCCGGACGGGGAGCTCCTACGAGCAGTACTTC. Its translation: CASSFRTGSSYEQYF.

This chain links TRBV7-9 with TRBJ2-1; no reliable D call. Trimming removed 11 bases from V and 9 bases from J, with 17 bases in between. The CDR3 covers 12 residues. From germline, CDR1 is SEHNR and CDR2 FQNEAQ (reference sequence). CDR3 sequence reads: CALSVSWGEQFF. CDR3 in DNA: TGTGCCCTTTCGGTCTCGTGGGGTGAGCAGTTCTTC.

V gene TRBV5-6 combines with J gene TRBJ2-1, with TRBD2 matching over 12 bases. CDR1 and CDR2 from the germline V gene are SGHDT and YYEEEE. The CDR3 is made up of 18 amino acids. Trimming cost V 0 bases and J 7 bases; bases outside gene matches: 11. Here the CDR3 DNA reads TGTGCCAGCAGCTTGGTCCTACTAGCGGGAGGTGGTAGGAATGAGCAGTTCTTC. Encoded protein: CASSLVLLAGGGRNEQFF. The full variable domain, its missing parts supplied by reference TRBV5-6 and TRBJ2-1, is DAGVTQSPTHLIKTRGQQVTLRCSPKSGHDTVSWYQQALGQGPQFIFQYYEEEERQRGNFPDRFSGHQFPNYSSELNVNALLLGDSALYLCASSLVLLAGGGRNEQFFGPGTRLTVL.